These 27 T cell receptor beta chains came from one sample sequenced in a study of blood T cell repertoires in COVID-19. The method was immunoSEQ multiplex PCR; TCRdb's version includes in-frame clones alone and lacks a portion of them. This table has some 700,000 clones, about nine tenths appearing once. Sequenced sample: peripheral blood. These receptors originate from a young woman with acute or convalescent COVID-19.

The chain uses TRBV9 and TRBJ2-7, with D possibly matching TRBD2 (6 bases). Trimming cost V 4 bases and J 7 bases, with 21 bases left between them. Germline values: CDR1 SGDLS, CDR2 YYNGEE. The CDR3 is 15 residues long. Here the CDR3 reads CASSPPDAGHGEQYF. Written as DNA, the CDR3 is TGTGCCAGCAGCCCCCCGGATGCGGGGCATGGAGAGCAGTACTTC.

This chain's CDR3 is CASTHAQGRTYEQYF. The CDR3 DNA reads TGTGCCAGCACCCATGCACAGGGGAGGACCTACGAGCAGTACTTC. The chain combines TRBV7-2 with TRBJ2-7, with D maybe TRBD1 (7 bases). Trimming stripped 7 bases from V and 2 bases from J, with 18 bases between. The germline CDR1 and CDR2 sequences are SGHTA and FQGNSA. The CDR3 runs 15 residues.

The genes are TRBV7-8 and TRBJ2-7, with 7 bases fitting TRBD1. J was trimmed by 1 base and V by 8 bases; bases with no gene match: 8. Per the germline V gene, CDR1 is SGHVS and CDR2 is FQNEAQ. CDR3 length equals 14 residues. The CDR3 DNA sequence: TGTGCCAGCCTAAAACCGGGACAGTCCTACGAGCAGTACTTC. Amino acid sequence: CASLKPGQSYEQYF.

The CDR3 protein is CATIGQTNTEAFF. CDR3 nucleotide sequence: TGTGCCACCATCGGACAGACGAACACTGAAGCTTTCTTT. This chain joins TRBV5-4 and TRBJ1-1, with D possibly being TRBD1 (6 bases). The CDR3 is 13 residues long. Germline CDR1 and CDR2: SGHNT and YYREEE (reference sequence). With 9 bases removed from V and 1 base from J, the gap between germline ends came to 13 bases.

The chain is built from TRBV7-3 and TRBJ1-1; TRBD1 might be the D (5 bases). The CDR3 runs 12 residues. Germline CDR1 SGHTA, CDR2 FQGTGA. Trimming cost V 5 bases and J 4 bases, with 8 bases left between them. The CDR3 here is CASSPQGTEAFF. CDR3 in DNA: TGTGCCAGCAGCCCCCAGGGCACTGAAGCTTTCTTT.

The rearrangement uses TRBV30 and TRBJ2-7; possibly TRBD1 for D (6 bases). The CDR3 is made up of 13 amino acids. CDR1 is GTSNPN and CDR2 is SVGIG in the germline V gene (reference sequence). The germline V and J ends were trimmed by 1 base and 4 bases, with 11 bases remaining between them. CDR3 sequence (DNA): TGTGCCTGGAGTGGGGGACACCTTTACGAGCAGTACTTC. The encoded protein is CAWSGGHLYEQYF.

DNA for the CDR3: TGTGCCAGCAGCTTGAGAGGGATCGGCTACACCTTC. It yields the protein CASSLRGIGYTF. The chain has TRBV5-8 and TRBJ1-2; D is unclear. The CDR3 is 12 residues long. Deletions cut 1 base from V and 8 bases from J, with 9 bases between. Germline V lookup: CDR1 SGHTS, CDR2 YDEGEE.

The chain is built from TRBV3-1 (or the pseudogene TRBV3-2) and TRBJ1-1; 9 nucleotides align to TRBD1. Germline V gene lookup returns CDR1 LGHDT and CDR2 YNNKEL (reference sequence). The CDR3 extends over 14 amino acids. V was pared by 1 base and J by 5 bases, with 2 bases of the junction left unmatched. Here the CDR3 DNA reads TGTGCCAGCAGCCAAGGGGACAGGGAGACTGAAGCTTTCTTT. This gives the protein CASSQGDRETEAFF.

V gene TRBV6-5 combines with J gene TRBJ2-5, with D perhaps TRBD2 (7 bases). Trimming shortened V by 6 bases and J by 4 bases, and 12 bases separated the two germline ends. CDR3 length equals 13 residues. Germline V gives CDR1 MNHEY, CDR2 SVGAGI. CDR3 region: CASSRGGGETQYF. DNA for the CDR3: TGTGCCAGCAGCCGAGGGGGGGGAGAGACCCAGTACTTC.

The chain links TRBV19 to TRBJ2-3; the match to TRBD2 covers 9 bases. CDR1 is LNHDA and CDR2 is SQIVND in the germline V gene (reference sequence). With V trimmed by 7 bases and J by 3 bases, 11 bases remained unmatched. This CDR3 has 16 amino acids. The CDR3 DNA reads TGTGCCAGTACCCCAAGGGCGGGGGGGCGGACAGATACGCAGTATTTT. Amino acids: CASTPRAGGRTDTQYF.

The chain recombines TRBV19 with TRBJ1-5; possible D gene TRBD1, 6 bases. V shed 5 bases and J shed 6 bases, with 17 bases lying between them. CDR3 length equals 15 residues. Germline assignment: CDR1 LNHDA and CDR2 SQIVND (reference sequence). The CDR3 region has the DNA TGTGCCAGTAGTCCGGGTGGGGCAGGGGTTCAGCCCCAGCATTTT. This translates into CASSPGGAGVQPQHF.

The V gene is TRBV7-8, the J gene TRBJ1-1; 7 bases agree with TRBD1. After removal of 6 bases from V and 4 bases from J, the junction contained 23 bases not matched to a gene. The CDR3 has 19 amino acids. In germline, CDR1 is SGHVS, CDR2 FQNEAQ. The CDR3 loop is CASSSRFHPQGNGGTEAFF. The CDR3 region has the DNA TGTGCCAGCAGTTCACGTTTTCACCCACAGGGGAACGGGGGCACTGAAGCTTTCTTT.

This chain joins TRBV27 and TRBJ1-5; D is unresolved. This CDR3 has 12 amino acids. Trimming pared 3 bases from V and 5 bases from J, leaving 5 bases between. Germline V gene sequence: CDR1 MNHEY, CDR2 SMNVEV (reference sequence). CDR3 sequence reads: CASSFPDQPQHF. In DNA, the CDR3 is TGTGCCAGCAGTTTCCCAGATCAGCCCCAGCATTTT.

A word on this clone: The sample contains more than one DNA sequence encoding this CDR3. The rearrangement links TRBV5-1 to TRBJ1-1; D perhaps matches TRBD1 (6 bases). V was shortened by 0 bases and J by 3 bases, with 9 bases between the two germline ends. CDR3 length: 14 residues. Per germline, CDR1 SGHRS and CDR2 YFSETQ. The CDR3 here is CASSLGQGYTEAFF. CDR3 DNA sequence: TGCGCCAGCAGCTTGGGGCAGGGGTACACTGAAGCTTTCTTT.

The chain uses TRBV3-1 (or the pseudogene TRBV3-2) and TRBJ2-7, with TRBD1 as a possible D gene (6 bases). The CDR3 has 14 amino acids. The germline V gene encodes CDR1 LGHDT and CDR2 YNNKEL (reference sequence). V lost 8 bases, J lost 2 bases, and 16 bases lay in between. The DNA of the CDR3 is TGTGCCAGCTCTACAGGGTATCCACCCTACGAGCAGTACTTC. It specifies CASSTGYPPYEQYF.

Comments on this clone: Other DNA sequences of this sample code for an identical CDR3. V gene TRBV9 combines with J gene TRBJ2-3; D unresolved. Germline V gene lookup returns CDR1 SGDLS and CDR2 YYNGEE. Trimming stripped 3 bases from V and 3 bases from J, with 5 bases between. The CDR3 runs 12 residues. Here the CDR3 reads CASSGDTDTQYF. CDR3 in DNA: TGTGCCAGCAGCGGAGATACAGATACGCAGTATTTT.

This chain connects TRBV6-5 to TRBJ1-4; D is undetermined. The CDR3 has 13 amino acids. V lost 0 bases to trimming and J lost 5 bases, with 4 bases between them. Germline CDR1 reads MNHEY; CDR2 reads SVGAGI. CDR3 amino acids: CASSYSQNEKLFF. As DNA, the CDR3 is TGTGCCAGCAGTTACTCACAGAATGAAAAACTGTTTTTT.

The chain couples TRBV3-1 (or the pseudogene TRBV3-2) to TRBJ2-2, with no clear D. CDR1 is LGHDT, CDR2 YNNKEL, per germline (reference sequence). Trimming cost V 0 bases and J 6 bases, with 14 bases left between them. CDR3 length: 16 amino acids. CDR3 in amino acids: CASSQDQMLLAGELFF. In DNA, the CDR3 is TGTGCCAGCAGCCAAGATCAGATGCTGCTGGCCGGGGAGCTGTTTTTT.

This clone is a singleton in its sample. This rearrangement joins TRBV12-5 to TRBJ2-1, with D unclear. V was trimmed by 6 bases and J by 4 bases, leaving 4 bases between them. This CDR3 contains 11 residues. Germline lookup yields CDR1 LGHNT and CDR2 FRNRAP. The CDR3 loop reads CASGHYNEQFF. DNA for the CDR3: TGTGCTAGTGGCCATTACAATGAGCAGTTCTTC.

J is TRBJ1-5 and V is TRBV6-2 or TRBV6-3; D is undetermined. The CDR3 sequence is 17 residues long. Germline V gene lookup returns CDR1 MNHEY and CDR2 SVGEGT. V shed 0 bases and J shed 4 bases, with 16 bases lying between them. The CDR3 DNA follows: TGTGCCAGCAGTTACTCTTTTCGCGGACCGGGGAATCAGCCCCAGCATTTT. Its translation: CASSYSFRGPGNQPQHF.

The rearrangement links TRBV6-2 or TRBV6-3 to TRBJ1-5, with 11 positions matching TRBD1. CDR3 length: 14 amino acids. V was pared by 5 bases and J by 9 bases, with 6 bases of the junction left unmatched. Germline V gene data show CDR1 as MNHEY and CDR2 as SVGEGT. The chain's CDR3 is CASSTGTGGRPQHF. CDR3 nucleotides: TGTGCCAGCAGTACAGGGACAGGGGGACGGCCCCAGCATTTT.

The CDR3 loop reads CASSSRTGPGTEAFF. In DNA, the CDR3 is TGTGCCAGCAGTTCTCGGACAGGGCCCGGCACTGAAGCTTTCTTT. The rearrangement joins TRBV27 to TRBJ1-1; 8 bases line up with TRBD1. CDR3 length: 15 residues. J lost 4 bases, V lost 4 bases, and 8 bases had no gene match. In germline, CDR1 is MNHEY, CDR2 SMNVEV (reference sequence).

The CDR3 DNA follows: TGTGCCAGCAGTGTAGAATTAACCGGCACAGATACGCAGTATTTT. Translating it yields CASSVELTGTDTQYF. The chain joins TRBV6-4 to TRBJ2-3; unclear D gene. The CDR3 extends over 15 amino acids. The ends were cut back, 4 bases at V and 1 base at J, with 12 bases in the middle. Germline CDR1 reads MRHNA; CDR2 reads SNTAGT.

CDR3 in DNA: TGTGCCAGCAGCTCCTCATTTACAGCCTGGAATGAGCAGTTCTTC. It codes for CASSSSFTAWNEQFF. The chain combines TRBV3-1 (or the pseudogene TRBV3-2) with TRBJ2-1, with D unclear. This CDR3 is built from 15 residues. The germline V gene encodes CDR1 LGHDT and CDR2 YNNKEL (reference sequence). The ends were cut back, 5 bases at V and 7 bases at J, with 18 bases in the middle.

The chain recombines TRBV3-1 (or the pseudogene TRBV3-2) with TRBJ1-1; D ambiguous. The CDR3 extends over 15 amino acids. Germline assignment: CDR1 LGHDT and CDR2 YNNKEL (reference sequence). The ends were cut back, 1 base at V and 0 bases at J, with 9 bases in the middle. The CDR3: CASSQVTGVNTEAFF. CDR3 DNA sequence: TGTGCCAGCAGCCAAGTAACCGGGGTGAACACTGAAGCTTTCTTT.

CDR3 DNA: TGTGCCAGCAGAGGACAGGGGGGGACTGAAGCTTTCTTT. It is translated as CASRGQGGTEAFF. The rearrangement uses TRBV27 and TRBJ1-1; 10 bases are a match to TRBD1. In germline, CDR1 is MNHEY, CDR2 SMNVEV (reference sequence). This CDR3 comprises 13 residues. Germline trimming cut 6 bases from V and 5 bases from J; bases unmatched to any gene: 3.

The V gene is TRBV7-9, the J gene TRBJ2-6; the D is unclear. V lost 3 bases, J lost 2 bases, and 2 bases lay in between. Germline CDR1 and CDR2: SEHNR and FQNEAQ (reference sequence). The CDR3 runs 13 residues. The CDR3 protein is CASSFTGANVLTF. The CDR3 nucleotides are TGTGCCAGCAGCTTTACTGGGGCCAACGTCCTGACTTTC. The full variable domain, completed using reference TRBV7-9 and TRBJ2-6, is DTGVSQNPRHKITKRGQNVTFRCDPISEHNRLYWYRQTLGQGPEFLTYFQNEAQLEKSRLLSDRFSAERPKGSFSTLEIQRTEQGDSAMYLCASSFTGANVLTFGAGSRLTVL.